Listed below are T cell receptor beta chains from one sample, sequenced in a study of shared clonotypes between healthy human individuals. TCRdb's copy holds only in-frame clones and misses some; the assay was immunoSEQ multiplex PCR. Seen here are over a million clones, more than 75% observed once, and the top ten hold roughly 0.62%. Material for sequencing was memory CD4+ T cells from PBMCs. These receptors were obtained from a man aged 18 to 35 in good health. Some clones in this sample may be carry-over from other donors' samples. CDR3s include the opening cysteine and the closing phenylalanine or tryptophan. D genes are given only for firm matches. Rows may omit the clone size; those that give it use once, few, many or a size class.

CASSSSGPPGDTQYF TGTGCCAGCAGCTCCTCGGGACCCCCCGGAGATACGCAGTATTTT TRBJ2-3 TRBV7-3 . .
CASSPAGGRGYEQYF TGTGCCAGCAGCCCCGCTGGGGGCCGGGGGTACGAGCAGTACTTC TRBJ2-7 TRBV7-9 . .
CASRPSGSSYEQYF TGTGCCAGTAGACCTAGCGGGAGCTCCTACGAGCAGTACTTC TRBJ2-7 TRBV19 TRBD2 .
CASSSGVRETQYF TGTGCCAGCAGTTCAGGGGTACGGGAGACCCAGTACTTC TRBJ2-5 TRBV27 . few
CASSPPISHSYEQYF TGTGCCAGCTCACCACCAATTTCCCACTCCTACGAGCAGTACTTC TRBJ2-7 TRBV18 . .
CASSPDGGGNTIYF TGTGCCAGCTCACCAGACGGAGGTGGAAACACCATATATTTT TRBJ1-3 TRBV18 . .
CASSSQVASEQYF TGTGCCAGCAGCTCCCAGGTGGCGTCCGAGCAGTACTTC TRBJ2-7 TRBV7-2 . .
CASRPGGLGRLEQYF TGTGCCAGCCGGCCTGGGGGACTAGGACGGCTCGAGCAGTACTTC TRBJ2-7 TRBV6-1 TRBD2 .
CASSPLVAAPDGYTF TGTGCCAGCTCACCACTCGTAGCGGCCCCAGATGGCTACACCTTC TRBJ1-2 TRBV18 . .
CSVEILGYQETQYF TGCAGCGTTGAGATATTAGGGTACCAAGAGACCCAGTACTTC TRBJ2-5 TRBV29-1 . .
CASSSPWTSGYRTDTQYF TGTGCCAGCAGCTCCCCTTGGACTAGCGGGTACCGCACAGATACGCAGTATTTT TRBJ2-3 TRBV7-9 TRBD2 .
CASSATRDNEQFF TGTGCCAGCAGCGCTACTAGAGACAATGAGCAGTTCTTC TRBJ2-1 TRBV7-2 . few
CASSYRGDALGAYEQYF TGTGCCAGCAGCTACAGAGGCGACGCGCTGGGGGCCTACGAGCAGTACTTC TRBJ2-7 TRBV7-9 . .
CASSQDGQRGTSYEQYF TGTGCCAGCAGCCAAGACGGCCAGCGGGGGACCTCCTACGAGCAGTACTTC TRBJ2-7 TRBV4-2 TRBD2 .
CASSFTGANTGELFF TGTGCCAGCAGTTTTACAGGGGCTAACACCGGGGAGCTGTTTTTT TRBJ2-2 TRBV28 TRBD1 once
CASSESGDGNTIYF TGTGCCAGCAGCGAGTCAGGGGATGGAAACACCATATATTTT TRBJ1-3 TRBV21-1 . .
CASSSRTLVKETQYF TGTGCCAGCAGCTCTCGGACCTTGGTTAAAGAGACCCAGTACTTC TRBJ2-5 TRBV7-9 . .
CATSTQLGPGANVLTF TGTGCCACCTCGACACAGCTTGGACCTGGGGCCAACGTCCTGACTTTC TRBJ2-6 TRBV6-6 . .
CASSFPKGGQGMNTGELFF TGTGCCAGCAGCTTCCCCAAGGGAGGGCAGGGCATGAACACCGGGGAGCTGTTTTTT TRBJ2-2 TRBV7-9 TRBD2 .
CASSRTNTGELFF TGTGCCAGCAGTCGGACGAACACCGGGGAGCTGTTTTTT TRBJ2-2 TRBV28 . .
CASSLIRGSSYGYTF TGTGCCAGCAGCTTAATCCGTGGATCAAGCTATGGCTACACCTTC TRBJ1-2 TRBV7-9 . .
CASSLAGRVNTGELFF TGTGCCAGCAGCTTAGCGGGGAGGGTGAACACCGGGGAGCTGTTTTTT TRBJ2-2 TRBV7-2 TRBD2 .
CASSRLAGGSDEQYF TGTGCCAGCAGCCGACTAGCGGGAGGAAGCGACGAGCAGTACTTC TRBJ2-7 TRBV7-9 TRBD2 few
CASSEDAESYGYTF TGTGCCAGCAGTGAAGATGCGGAGAGCTATGGCTACACCTTC TRBJ1-2 TRBV6-1 . .
CASSPPNGGYNEQFF TGTGCCAGCAGCCCTCCCAATGGAGGATACAATGAGCAGTTCTTC TRBJ2-1 TRBV7-3 . .
CASSLPLQGASEQYF TGTGCCAGCAGTCTCCCCCTGCAGGGGGCTAGCGAGCAGTACTTC TRBJ2-7 TRBV28 TRBD1 .
CAISEREGIGELFF TGTGCCATCAGTGAGAGGGAGGGTATCGGGGAGCTGTTTTTT TRBJ2-2 TRBV10-3 TRBD2 .
CASSEAGGPWGYTF TGTGCCAGCAGTGAAGCGGGGGGACCATGGGGCTACACCTTC TRBJ1-2 TRBV6-1 . once
CASSQEGHGNTEAFF TGCGCCAGCAGCCAAGAGGGGCACGGGAACACTGAAGCTTTCTTT TRBJ1-1 TRBV4-1 . .
CASSQDLIGDEQYF TGCGCCAGCAGCCAAGATCTAATCGGGGACGAGCAGTACTTC TRBJ2-7 TRBV4-1 . .
CASSFNEGTEAFF TGTGCCAGCAGTTTTAATGAGGGCACTGAAGCTTTCTTT TRBJ1-1 TRBV27 . .
CASSLKGPPLGDEQFF TGTGCCAGCAGCTTAAAGGGGCCCCCCCTCGGGGATGAGCAGTTCTTC TRBJ2-1 TRBV11-3 . .
CASIGTRAGYNEQFF TGTGCCAGCATAGGGACAAGGGCAGGGTACAATGAGCAGTTCTTC TRBJ2-1 TRBV28 . .
CASSPTGLPEQFF TGTGCCAGCTCACCGACAGGCCTACCAGAGCAGTTCTTC TRBJ2-1 TRBV18 . .
CASSLRVGGQVTYEQYF TGCGCCAGCAGCTTGAGGGTTGGGGGACAGGTCACCTACGAGCAGTACTTC TRBJ2-7 TRBV5-1 TRBD1 .
CSARVGDIQYF TGCAGTGCTAGAGTGGGGGACATCCAGTACTTC TRBJ2-5 TRBV20-1 . .
CASSSIGETQYF TGTGCCAGTAGTAGTATCGGAGAGACCCAGTACTTC TRBJ2-5 TRBV19 . .
CASSQTGGHYNEQFF TGTGCCAGCAGCCAAACAGGGGGCCATTACAATGAGCAGTTCTTC TRBJ2-1 TRBV7-3 TRBD1 .
CASSPQGAGGTYNEQFF TGTGCCAGCAGCCCTCAAGGGGCGGGAGGTACCTACAATGAGCAGTTCTTC TRBJ2-1 TRBV5-4 TRBD2 few
CASRSRPGLFYEQYF TGTGCCAGCAGGAGTCGACCGGGACTCTTCTACGAGCAGTACTTC TRBJ2-7 TRBV7-8 . .
CASSLEGGVWETQYF TGTGCCAGCAGCTTAGAAGGGGGCGTCTGGGAGACCCAGTACTTC TRBJ2-5 TRBV7-2 TRBD1 .
CASSDPGTGNTEAFF TGTGCCAGCAGTGACCCCGGGACAGGGAACACTGAAGCTTTCTTT TRBJ1-1 TRBV25-1 TRBD1 once
CASSPTFKYEQYF TGTGCCAGCAGCCCCACTTTTAAGTACGAGCAGTACTTC TRBJ2-7 TRBV28 . .
CASSLGGASSYEQYF TGTGCCAGCAGCTTAGGCGGAGCGAGCTCCTACGAGCAGTACTTC TRBJ2-7 TRBV11-3 . .
CASSVYGTSGTNEQFF TGTGCCAGCAGTGTATACGGGACTAGCGGGACAAATGAGCAGTTCTTC TRBJ2-1 TRBV6-1 TRBD2 .
CASGALPGQGTGELFF TGTGCCAGCGGTGCCCTTCCGGGACAGGGGACCGGGGAGCTGTTTTTT TRBJ2-2 TRBV6-1 TRBD1 .
CASSSPTGGGEKLFF TGTGCCAGCAGTTCGCCGACAGGGGGTGGGGAAAAACTGTTTTTT TRBJ1-4 TRBV28 TRBD1 .